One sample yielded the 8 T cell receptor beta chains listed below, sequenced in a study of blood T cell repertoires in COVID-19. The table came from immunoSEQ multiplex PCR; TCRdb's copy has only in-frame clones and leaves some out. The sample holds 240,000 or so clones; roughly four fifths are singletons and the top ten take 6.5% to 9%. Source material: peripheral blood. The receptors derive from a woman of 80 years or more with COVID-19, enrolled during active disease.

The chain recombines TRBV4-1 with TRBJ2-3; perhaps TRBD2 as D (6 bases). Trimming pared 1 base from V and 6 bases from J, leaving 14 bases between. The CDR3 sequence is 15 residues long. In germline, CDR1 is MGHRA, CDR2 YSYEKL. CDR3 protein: CASSQGISSADTQYF. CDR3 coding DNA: TGCGCCAGCAGCCAAGGGATTTCTAGCGCGGATACGCAGTATTTT.

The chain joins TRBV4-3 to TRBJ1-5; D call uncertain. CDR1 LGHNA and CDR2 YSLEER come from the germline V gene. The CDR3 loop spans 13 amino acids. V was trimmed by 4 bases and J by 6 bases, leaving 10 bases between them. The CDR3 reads CASSPGYGQPQHF. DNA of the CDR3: TGCGCCAGCAGCCCGGGTTATGGTCAGCCCCAGCATTTT.

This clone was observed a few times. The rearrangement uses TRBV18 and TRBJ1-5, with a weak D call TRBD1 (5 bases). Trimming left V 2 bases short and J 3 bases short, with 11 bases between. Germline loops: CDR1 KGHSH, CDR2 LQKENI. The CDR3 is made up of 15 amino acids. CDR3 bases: TGTGCCAGCTCACCAGGGGGAGGGCCCAATCAGCCCCAGCATTTT. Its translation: CASSPGGGPNQPQHF.

The CDR3 DNA is TGCGCCAGCAGCCAACGACAGGGCAACACCGGGGAGCTGTTTTTT. Its protein is CASSQRQGNTGELFF. The chain has TRBV4-3 and TRBJ2-2; 7 bases map to TRBD1. V dropped 2 bases and J dropped 2; count of bases not matched to a gene: 2. The CDR3 consists of 15 residues. Germline V gene sequence: CDR1 LGHNA, CDR2 YSLEER.

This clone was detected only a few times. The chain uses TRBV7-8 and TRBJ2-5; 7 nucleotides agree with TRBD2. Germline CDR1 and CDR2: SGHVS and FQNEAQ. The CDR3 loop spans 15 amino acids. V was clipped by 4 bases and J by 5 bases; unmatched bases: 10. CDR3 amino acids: CASSSLAPGGETQYF. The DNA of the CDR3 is TGTGCCAGCAGCTCTCTAGCCCCCGGGGGGGAGACCCAGTACTTC.

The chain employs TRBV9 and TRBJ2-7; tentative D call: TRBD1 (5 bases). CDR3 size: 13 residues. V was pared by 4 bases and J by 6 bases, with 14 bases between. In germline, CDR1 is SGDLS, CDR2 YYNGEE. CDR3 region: CASSPRWGGEQYF. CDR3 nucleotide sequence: TGTGCCAGCAGCCCTCGTTGGGGCGGCGAGCAGTACTTC.

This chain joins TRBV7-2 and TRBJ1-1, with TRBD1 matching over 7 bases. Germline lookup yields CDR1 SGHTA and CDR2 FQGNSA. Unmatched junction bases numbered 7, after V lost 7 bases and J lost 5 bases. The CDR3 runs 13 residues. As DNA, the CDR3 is TGTGCCAGCACCGTGACAGGGAAAACTGAAGCTTTCTTT. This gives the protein CASTVTGKTEAFF.

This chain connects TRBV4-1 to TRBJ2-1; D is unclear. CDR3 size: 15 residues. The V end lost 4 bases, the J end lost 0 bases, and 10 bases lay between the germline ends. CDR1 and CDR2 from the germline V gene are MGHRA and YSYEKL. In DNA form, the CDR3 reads TGCGCCAGCAGCCTCCCTCTAACCTCCTACAATGAGCAGTTCTTC. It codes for CASSLPLTSYNEQFF.